Shown below are 19 T cell receptor beta chains from a single sample sequenced in a study of blood T cell repertoires in COVID-19. Clones were sequenced by immunoSEQ multiplex PCR, and TCRdb holds only the in-frame ones, with some missing. The sample lists about 280,000 clones, approximately 85% occurring once. Input material: peripheral blood. The receptors come from a man aged 50-59 years with active or convalescent COVID-19.

The chain combines TRBV29-1 with TRBJ2-5; TRBD1 agrees at 8 bases. Germline CDR1 SQVTM, CDR2 ANQGSEA. Germline trimming cut 8 bases from V and 5 bases from J; bases unmatched to any gene: 7. The CDR3 is made up of 12 amino acids. The CDR3, as DNA: TGCAGCTTTCAGGGGGCTGGGGAGACCCAGTACTTC. Translation: CSFQGAGETQYF.

This clone appeared a few times. The chain links TRBV29-1 to TRBJ1-1; tentative D call: TRBD1 (6 bases). CDR3 length equals 16 residues. Trimming took 3 bases from V and 7 from J, leaving 24 bases between them. Germline V lookup: CDR1 SQVTM, CDR2 ANQGSEA. The chain's CDR3 is CSVDAEGGHFNHEAFF. The DNA for the CDR3 is TGCAGCGTTGATGCTGAAGGGGGACACTTTAACCATGAAGCTTTCTTT.

This clone ranks as medium-sized. The chain carries TRBV5-1 and TRBJ2-5; 7 bases map to TRBD2. Germline V lookup: CDR1 SGHRS, CDR2 YFSETQ. Trimming at V came to 0 bases and at J to 2 bases, leaving 4 bases not matched to a gene. There are 15 residues in the CDR3. The CDR3 coding sequence is TGCGCCAGCAGCTTGGGACCTAGCGGTCAAGAGACCCAGTACTTC. Translated, it gives CASSLGPSGQETQYF.

The chain recombines TRBV28 with TRBJ1-2, with 8 bases matching TRBD1. CDR1 MDHEN and CDR2 SYDVKM come from the germline V gene. CDR3 length: 14 residues. J gave up 4 bases and V 6 bases, and 7 bases lay outside the gene matches. The CDR3 spells CASRTPGGAYGYTF. The CDR3 nucleotides are TGTGCCAGCAGGACTCCAGGGGGCGCCTATGGCTACACCTTC.

The chain couples TRBV19 to TRBJ2-3; TRBD2 might be the D (7 bases). CDR3 length: 15 amino acids. The V end was cut by 7 bases, the J end by 5 bases, with 19 bases between. CDR1 is LNHDA and CDR2 is SQIVND in the germline V gene (reference sequence). CDR3 sequence (DNA): TGTGCCAGTACCATAGGGGGGAGGGCCGAAGATACGCAGTATTTT. Its protein is CASTIGGRAEDTQYF.

The chain is built from TRBV14 and TRBJ1-3; D call uncertain. Germline values: CDR1 SGHDN, CDR2 FVKESK. The germline V and J ends were trimmed by 5 bases and 9 bases, with 8 bases remaining between them. This CDR3 region has 11 residues. CDR3: CASSYSGTIYF. CDR3 sequence (DNA): TGTGCCAGCAGCTACAGTGGCACCATATATTTT.

The V call is TRBV10-2, the J call TRBJ2-5; 11 bases are a match to TRBD1. The CDR3 consists of 16 residues. Germline V gene data show CDR1 as WSHSY and CDR2 as SAAADI. With V trimmed by 5 bases and J by 3 bases, 8 bases remained unmatched. The CDR3 nucleotides are TGCGCCAGCAGTTCCACCTTGGGACAGGGGGAAGAGACCCAGTACTTC. Its protein is CASSSTLGQGEETQYF.

The genes are TRBV2 and TRBJ2-7; 10 nucleotides agree with TRBD2. Germline CDR1 and CDR2: SNHLY and FYNNEI. CDR3 length: 16 residues. V was clipped by 2 bases and J by 5 bases; unmatched bases: 9. The CDR3 here is CASSERVAGGLHEQYF. The CDR3 bases are TGTGCCAGCAGTGAAAGGGTAGCGGGAGGTCTCCACGAGCAGTACTTC.

This chain joins TRBV19 and TRBJ2-2; TRBD1 is a possible D gene (6 bases). CDR3 length equals 17 residues. Trimming stripped 4 bases from V and 8 bases from J, with 23 bases between. Germline CDR1 and CDR2: LNHDA and SQIVND (reference sequence). The DNA for the CDR3 is TGTGCCAGTAGTAAACGACAGGTCATTCAGGGAACTGGGGAGCTGTTTTTT. Residues: CASSKRQVIQGTGELFF.

V is TRBV7-3 and J is TRBJ1-5; D remains unclear. The CDR3 loop spans 13 amino acids. The V end was cut by 0 bases, the J end by 4 bases, with 4 bases between. Germline V lookup: CDR1 SGHTA, CDR2 FQGTGA. The CDR3 loop reads CASSLTGNQPQHF. Here the CDR3 DNA reads TGTGCCAGCAGCTTAACCGGGAATCAGCCCCAGCATTTT.

The sample holds a few counts of this clone. CDR3 amino acids: CASSLTSYYEQYF. CDR3 nucleotide sequence: TGTGCCAGCAGCTTAACTAGCTACTACGAGCAGTACTTC. The rearrangement uses TRBV7-2 and TRBJ2-7; the D gene is possibly TRBD2 (6 bases). This CDR3 has 13 residues. In germline, CDR1 is SGHTA, CDR2 FQGNSA. V was cut by 2 bases and J by 3 bases, with 8 bases left in between. Looking up the rest from reference TRBV7-2 and TRBJ2-7 gives the full variable domain: GAGVSQSPSNKVTEKGKDVELRCDPISGHTALYWYRQSLGQGLEFLIYFQGNSAPDKSGLPSDRFSAERTGGSVSTLTIQRTQQEDSAVYLCASSLTSYYEQYFGPGTRLTVT.

The sample holds one count of this clone. The chain links TRBV20-1 to TRBJ2-1, with 10 bases aligning to TRBD1. CDR1 and CDR2 (germline): DFQATT, SNEGSKA (reference sequence). CDR3 length: 14 amino acids. The junction had 3 bases not matched to a gene; V was cut back by 3 bases and J by 4 bases. The CDR3 nucleotides read TGCAGTGCTAGTGGGGACAGGGGATACAATGAGCAGTTCTTC. Translated, it gives CSASGDRGYNEQFF.

The CDR3 sequence is CASSQGGGTGIDGYTF. The CDR3 region has the DNA TGCGCCAGCAGCCAAGGAGGGGGCACAGGGATTGATGGCTACACCTTC. This chain joins TRBV4-1 and TRBJ1-2; 7 bases are a match to TRBD1. This CDR3 has 16 residues. With 1 base clipped from V and 6 bases from J, the junction kept 11 bases outside the gene matches. Germline lookup yields CDR1 MGHRA and CDR2 YSYEKL.

The chain carries TRBV11-2 and TRBJ2-3; 8 bases agree with TRBD2. CDR1 SGHAT and CDR2 FQNNGV come from the germline V gene. The junction had 12 bases not matched to a gene; V was cut back by 5 bases and J by 2 bases. This CDR3 is built from 17 residues. The CDR3 sequence is CASSPAAGAYPTDTQYF. DNA of the CDR3: TGTGCCAGCAGCCCCGCAGCGGGGGCGTATCCCACAGATACGCAGTATTTT.

This chain uses TRBV2 with TRBJ2-1; 8 bases fit TRBD1. The ends lost 3 bases at V and 10 bases at J; junction bases unmatched: 8. This CDR3 has 14 amino acids. Germline CDR1 reads SNHLY; CDR2 reads FYNNEI. CDR3 in DNA: TGTGCCAGCAGTGAGATCGCCCAGGGGGCCGAGCAGTTCTTC. Its protein product is CASSEIAQGAEQFF.

This clone came up once. The chain recombines TRBV19 with TRBJ2-7; maybe TRBD1 (6 bases). Germline V CDR1 and CDR2: LNHDA, SQIVND (reference sequence). This CDR3 has 14 amino acids. V was cut by 5 bases and J by 3 bases, with 14 bases left in between. The CDR3 spells CASSYRDGNYEQYF. For the CDR3, the DNA is TGTGCCAGTAGTTACAGGGACGGGAACTACGAGCAGTACTTC. Full variable domain (remainder filled in from reference TRBV19 and TRBJ2-7): DGGITQSPKYLFRKEGQNVTLSCEQNLNHDAMYWYRQDPGQGLRLIYYSQIVNDFQKGDIAEGYSVSREKKESFPLTVTSAQKNPTAFYLCASSYRDGNYEQYFGPGTRLTVT.

The rearrangement links TRBV29-1 to TRBJ2-2; D remains ambiguous. This CDR3 is built from 13 residues. Looked up from germline, CDR1 is SQVTM and CDR2 is ANQGSEA. This chain's CDR3 is CSFSGPNTGELFF. CDR3 nucleotides: TGCAGTTTTAGTGGGCCGAACACCGGGGAGCTGTTTTTT.

The chain carries TRBV2 and TRBJ2-1; TRBD2 agrees at 14 bases. Trimming took 2 bases from V and 3 from J; bases not matched to a gene: 9. CDR3 size: 19 residues. Germline V gives CDR1 SNHLY, CDR2 FYNNEI. CDR3 region: CASSELGTSGSRGYNEQFF. In DNA, the CDR3 is TGTGCCAGCAGTGAACTCGGGACTAGCGGGAGTAGGGGCTACAATGAGCAGTTCTTC.

V gene TRBV5-1 combines with J gene TRBJ2-3, with no clear D. V lost 2 bases and J lost 2, with 15 bases in between. Germline V gene sequence: CDR1 SGHRS, CDR2 YFSETQ. The CDR3 extends over 16 amino acids. CDR3 DNA sequence: TGCGCCAGCAGCTTCATGCCAGGTGGCTCCACAGATACGCAGTATTTT. This codes for CASSFMPGGSTDTQYF.